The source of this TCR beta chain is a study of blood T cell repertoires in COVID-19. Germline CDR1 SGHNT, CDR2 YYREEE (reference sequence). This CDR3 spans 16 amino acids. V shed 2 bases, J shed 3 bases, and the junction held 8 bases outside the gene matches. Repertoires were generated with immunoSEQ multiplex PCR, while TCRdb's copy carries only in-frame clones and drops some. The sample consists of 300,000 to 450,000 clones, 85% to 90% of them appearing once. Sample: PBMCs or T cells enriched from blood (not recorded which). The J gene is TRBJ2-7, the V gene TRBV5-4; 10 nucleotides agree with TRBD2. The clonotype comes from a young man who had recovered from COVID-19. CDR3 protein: CASSLGLAGEIYEQYF. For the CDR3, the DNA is TGTGCCAGCAGCTTAGGTCTAGCGGGGGAAATCTACGAGCAGTACTTC.